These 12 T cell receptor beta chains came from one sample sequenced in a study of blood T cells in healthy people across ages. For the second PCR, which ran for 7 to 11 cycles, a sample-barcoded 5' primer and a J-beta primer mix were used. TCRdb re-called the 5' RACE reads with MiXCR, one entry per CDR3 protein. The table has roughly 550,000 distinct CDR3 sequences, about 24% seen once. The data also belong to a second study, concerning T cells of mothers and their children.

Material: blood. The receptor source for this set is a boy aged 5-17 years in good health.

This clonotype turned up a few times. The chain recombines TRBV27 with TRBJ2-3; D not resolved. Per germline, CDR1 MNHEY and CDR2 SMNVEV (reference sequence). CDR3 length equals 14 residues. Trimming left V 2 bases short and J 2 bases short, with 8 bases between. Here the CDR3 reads CASSLVINTDTQYF. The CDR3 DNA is TGTGCCAGCAGTTTAGTGATAAACACAGATACGCAGTATTTT.

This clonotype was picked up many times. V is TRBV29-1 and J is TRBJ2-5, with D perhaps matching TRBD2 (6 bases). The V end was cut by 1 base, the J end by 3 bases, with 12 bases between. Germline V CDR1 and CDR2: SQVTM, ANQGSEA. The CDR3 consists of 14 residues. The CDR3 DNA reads TGCAGCGTTGAAGGGGGACCGGGGGAAGAGACCCAGTACTTC. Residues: CSVEGGPGEETQYF.

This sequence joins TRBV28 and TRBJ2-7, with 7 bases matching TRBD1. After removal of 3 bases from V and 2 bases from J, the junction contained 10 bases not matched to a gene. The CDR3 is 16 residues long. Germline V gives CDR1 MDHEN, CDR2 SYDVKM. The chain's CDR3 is CASSFGLDRSTYEQYF. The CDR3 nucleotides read TGTGCCAGCAGTTTTGGTCTGGACAGGTCGACCTACGAGCAGTACTTC.

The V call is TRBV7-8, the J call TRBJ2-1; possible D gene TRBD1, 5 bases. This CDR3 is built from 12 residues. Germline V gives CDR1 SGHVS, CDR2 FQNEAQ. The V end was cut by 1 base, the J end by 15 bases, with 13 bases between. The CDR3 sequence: CASSLGAGLRFF. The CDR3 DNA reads TGTGCCAGCAGCTTAGGGGCAGGGTTAAGGTTCTTC.

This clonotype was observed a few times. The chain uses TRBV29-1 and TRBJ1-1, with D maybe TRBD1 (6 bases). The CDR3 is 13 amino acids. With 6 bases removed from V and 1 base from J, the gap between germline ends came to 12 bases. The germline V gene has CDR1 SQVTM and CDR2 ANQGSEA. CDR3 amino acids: CSVDRGTNTEAFF. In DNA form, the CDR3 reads TGCAGCGTAGATAGGGGGACGAACACTGAAGCTTTCTTT.

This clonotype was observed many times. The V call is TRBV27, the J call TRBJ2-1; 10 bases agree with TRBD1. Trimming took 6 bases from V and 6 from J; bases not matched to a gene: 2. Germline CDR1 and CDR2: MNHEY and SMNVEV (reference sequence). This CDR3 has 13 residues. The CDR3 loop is CASRRTGGNEQFF. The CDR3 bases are TGTGCCAGCAGGCGGACAGGGGGCAATGAGCAGTTCTTC.

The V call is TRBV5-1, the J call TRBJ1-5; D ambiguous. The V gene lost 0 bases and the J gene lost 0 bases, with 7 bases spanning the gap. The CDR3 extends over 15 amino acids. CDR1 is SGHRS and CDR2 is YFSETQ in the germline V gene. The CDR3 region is CASSLGMGSNQPQHF. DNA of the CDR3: TGCGCCAGCAGCTTGGGAATGGGTAGCAATCAGCCCCAGCATTTT. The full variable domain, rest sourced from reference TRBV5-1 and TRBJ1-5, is KAGVTQTPRYLIKTRGQQVTLSCSPISGHRSVSWYQQTPGQGLQFLFEYFSETQRNKGNFPGRFSGRQFSNSRSEMNVSTLELGDSALYLCASSLGMGSNQPQHFGDGTRLSIL.

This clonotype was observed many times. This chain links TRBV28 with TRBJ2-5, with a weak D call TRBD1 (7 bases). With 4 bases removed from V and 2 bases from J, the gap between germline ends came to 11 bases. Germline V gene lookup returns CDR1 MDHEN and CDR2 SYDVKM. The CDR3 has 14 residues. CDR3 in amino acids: CASSSAGGQETQYF. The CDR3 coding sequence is TGTGCCAGCAGTTCCGCAGGGGGGCAAGAGACCCAGTACTTC.

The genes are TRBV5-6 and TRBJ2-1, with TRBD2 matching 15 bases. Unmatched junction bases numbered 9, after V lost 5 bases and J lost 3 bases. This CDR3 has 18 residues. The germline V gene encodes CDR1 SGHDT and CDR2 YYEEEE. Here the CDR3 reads CASRPGLAGGPIYNEQFF. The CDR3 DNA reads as TGTGCCAGCAGACCCGGACTAGCGGGAGGGCCTATCTACAATGAGCAGTTCTTC.

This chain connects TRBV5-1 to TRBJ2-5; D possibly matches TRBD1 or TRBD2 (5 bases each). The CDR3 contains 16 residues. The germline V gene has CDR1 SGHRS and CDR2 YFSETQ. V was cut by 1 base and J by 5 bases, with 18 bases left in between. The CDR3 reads CASSLPSGALGETQYF. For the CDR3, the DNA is TGCGCCAGCAGCTTGCCCTCCGGGGCCCTCGGGGAGACCCAGTACTTC. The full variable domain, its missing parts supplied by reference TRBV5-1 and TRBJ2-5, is KAGVTQTPRYLIKTRGQQVTLSCSPISGHRSVSWYQQTPGQGLQFLFEYFSETQRNKGNFPGRFSGRQFSNSRSEMNVSTLELGDSALYLCASSLPSGALGETQYFGPGTRLLVL.

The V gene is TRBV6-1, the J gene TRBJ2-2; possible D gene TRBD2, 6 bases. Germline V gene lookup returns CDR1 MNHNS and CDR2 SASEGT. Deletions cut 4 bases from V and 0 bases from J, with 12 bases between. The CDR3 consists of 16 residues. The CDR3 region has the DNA TGTGCCAGCAGTGTAGTGAGACTAGCGAACACCGGGGAGCTGTTTTTT. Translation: CASSVVRLANTGELFF.

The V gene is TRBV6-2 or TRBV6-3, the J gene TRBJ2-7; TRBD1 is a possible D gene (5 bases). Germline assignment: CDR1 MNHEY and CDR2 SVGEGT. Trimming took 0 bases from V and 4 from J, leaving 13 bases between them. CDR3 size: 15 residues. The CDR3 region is CASSYSQGSTYEQYF. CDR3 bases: TGTGCCAGCAGTTACTCCCAGGGATCCACTTACGAGCAGTACTTC.